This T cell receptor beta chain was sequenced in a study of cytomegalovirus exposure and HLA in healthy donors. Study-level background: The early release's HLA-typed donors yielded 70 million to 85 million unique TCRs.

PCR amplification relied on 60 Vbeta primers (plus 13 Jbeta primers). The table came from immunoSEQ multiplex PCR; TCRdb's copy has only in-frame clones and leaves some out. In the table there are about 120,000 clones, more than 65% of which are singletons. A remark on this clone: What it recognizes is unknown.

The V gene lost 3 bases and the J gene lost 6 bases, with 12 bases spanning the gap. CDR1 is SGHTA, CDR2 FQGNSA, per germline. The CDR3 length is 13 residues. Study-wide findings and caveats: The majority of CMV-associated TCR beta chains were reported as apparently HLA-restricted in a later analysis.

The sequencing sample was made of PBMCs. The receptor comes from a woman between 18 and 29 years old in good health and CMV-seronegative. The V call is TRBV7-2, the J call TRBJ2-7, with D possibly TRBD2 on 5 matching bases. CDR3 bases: TGTGCCAGCAGCTTGGACTGGGCTGCCGAGCAGTACTTC. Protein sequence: CASSLDWAAEQYF.